These 21 T cell receptor beta chains came from one sample sequenced in a study of CXCR3-negative and CXCR3-positive naive CD8 T cells. Findings and limits, study-wide: In CXCR3-positive naive cells, the TRB CDR3s were more hydrophobic than in CXCR3-negative naive cells.

Libraries of TRB cDNA were made by 5' RACE and carried UMIs. TCRdb re-called the 5' RACE reads and gives one entry per CDR3 protein, without DNA. The listing contains some 60,000 distinct CDR3 sequences. No cognate antigen is known for these TCRs. Source material: naive CXCR3+ CD8+ T cells from blood. Noted subset: CD45RO-CCR7+CD27+CD95- naive CD8+ T cells expressing CXCR3 (TNR3+). Every receptor here comes from a human donor in good health. Some clones in this sample may be carry-over from other donors' samples.

The rearrangement joins TRBV12-3 or TRBV12-4 to TRBJ1-3. The CDR3 is 18 residues long. CDR3 residues: CASSLFGITSFSGNTIYF.

The chain uses TRBV28 and TRBJ2-1; with no DNA, the TCRdb D assignment of TRBD2 cannot be verified. The germline V gene encodes CDR1 MDHEN and CDR2 SYDVKM. The CDR3 covers 15 residues. Here the CDR3 reads CASSSLAGTYNEQFF.

The V gene is TRBV29-1, the J gene TRBJ1-2. Germline V gene sequence: CDR1 SQVTM, CDR2 ANQGSEA. The CDR3 length is 13 residues. CDR3 loop: CSVEGPVSYGYTF.

The V gene is TRBV5-5, the J gene TRBJ1-1. There are 12 residues in the CDR3. CDR1 SGHKS and CDR2 YYEKEE come from the germline V gene (reference sequence). CDR3 region: CASSLVPTEAFF.

V is TRBV5-4 and J is TRBJ2-2; TCRdb calls TRBD1, which cannot be checked without DNA. The CDR3 is made up of 16 amino acids. Germline V lookup: CDR1 SGHNT, CDR2 YYREEE (reference sequence). The CDR3 spells CASSRDRGSNTGELFF.

V usage is TRBV18 and J usage is TRBJ2-2; as DNA is missing, the TRBD1 call by TCRdb cannot be tested. The CDR3 covers 12 residues. The germline gives CDR1 KGHSH, CDR2 LQKENI. CDR3 region: CASTTGTGELFF. The full variable domain, rest sourced from reference TRBV18 and TRBJ2-2, is NAGVMQNPRHLVRRRGQEARLRCSPMKGHSHVYWYRQLPEEGLKFMVYLQKENIIDESGMPKERFSAEFPKEGPSILRIQQVVRGDSAAYFCASTTGTGELFFGEGSRLTVL.

The chain couples TRBV7-2 to TRBJ2-4. The length of the CDR3 is 13 residues. CDR1 is SGHTA, CDR2 FQGNSA, per germline. CDR3 sequence reads: CASSLLWGNIQYF.

This rearrangement joins TRBV6-5 to TRBJ2-7. There are 13 residues in the CDR3. Germline V gene data show CDR1 as MNHEY and CDR2 as SVGAGI. The CDR3 loop reads CASSLQGSYEQYF.

The J gene is TRBJ2-3, the V gene TRBV6-6; there is no DNA to check the TCRdb D call of TRBD2. Germline CDR1 is MNHNY and CDR2 is SVGAGI (reference sequence). This CDR3 is built from 16 residues. The CDR3: CASSQTSGFSTDTQYF.

The chain is built from TRBV29-1 and TRBJ1-2; the D gene TCRdb calls, TRBD1, cannot be checked with no DNA. The CDR3 totals 13 residues. Germline assignment: CDR1 SQVTM and CDR2 ANQGSEA. CDR3 residues: CSVGTTGTYGYTF.

This chain uses TRBV29-1 with TRBJ1-2. CDR1 is SQVTM and CDR2 is ANQGSEA in the germline V gene. The CDR3 consists of 15 residues. The CDR3 here is CSVEGFGQQNYGYTF.

This rearrangement joins TRBV2 to TRBJ2-1. This CDR3 comprises 12 residues. The germline gives CDR1 SNHLY, CDR2 FYNNEI. CDR3 sequence: CASSGGSDEQFF. The full variable domain, in which reference TRBV2 and TRBJ2-1 provide the parts outside the CDR3, is EPEVTQTPSHQVTQMGQEVILRCVPISNHLYFYWYRQILGQKVEFLVSFYNNEISEKSEIFDDQFSVERPDGSNFTLKIRSTKLEDSAMYFCASSGGSDEQFFGPGTRLTVL.

The chain links TRBV4-1 to TRBJ2-5. This CDR3 contains 14 residues. Germline V gene data show CDR1 as MGHRA and CDR2 as YSYEKL. This CDR3 is CASSQDGALETQYF.

The J gene is TRBJ1-2, the V gene TRBV10-3. CDR1 and CDR2 (germline): ENHRY, SYGVKD. The CDR3 spans 12 residues. The CDR3 is CAISDPVHGYTF.

This chain links TRBV6-6 with TRBJ2-7; TCRdb's D gene call, TRBD2, goes unchecked for lack of DNA. CDR1 is MNHNY and CDR2 is SVGAGI in the germline V gene (reference sequence). The CDR3 contains 12 residues. CDR3 region: CASSYGRGEQYF.

The CDR3 loop reads CASSPRGDTYEQYF. The chain links TRBV7-9 to TRBJ2-7; absent DNA, TCRdb's TRBD1 call cannot be checked. CDR3 size: 14 residues. Germline values: CDR1 SEHNR, CDR2 FQNEAQ (reference sequence).

This sequence joins TRBV15 and TRBJ1-4. Germline loops: CDR1 LNHNV, CDR2 YYDKDF (reference sequence). This CDR3 is 15 amino acids long. The CDR3 sequence: CATSIKGQANEKLFF.

The chain uses TRBV4-3 and TRBJ1-1. The germline CDR1 and CDR2 sequences are LGHNA and YSLEER. The CDR3 sequence is 15 residues long. The CDR3 loop reads CASSQDLVENTEAFF.

The chain carries TRBV9 and TRBJ2-7; TCRdb's assignment of TRBD1 cannot be checked, as there is no DNA. The CDR3 is 13 residues long. Germline-derived CDR1 and CDR2 are SGDLS and YYNGEE. CDR3 protein: CASSDDRTYEQYF.

The chain carries TRBV28 and TRBJ1-5. Germline V lookup: CDR1 MDHEN, CDR2 SYDVKM. The CDR3 has 12 amino acids. The CDR3 loop reads CASSFWDQPQHF.

The chain combines TRBV2 with TRBJ2-7; without DNA, the TCRdb call of TRBD2 cannot be checked. CDR1 and CDR2 from the germline V gene are SNHLY and FYNNEI. The CDR3 length is 15 residues. This chain's CDR3 is CASSIAHPEGYEQYF.